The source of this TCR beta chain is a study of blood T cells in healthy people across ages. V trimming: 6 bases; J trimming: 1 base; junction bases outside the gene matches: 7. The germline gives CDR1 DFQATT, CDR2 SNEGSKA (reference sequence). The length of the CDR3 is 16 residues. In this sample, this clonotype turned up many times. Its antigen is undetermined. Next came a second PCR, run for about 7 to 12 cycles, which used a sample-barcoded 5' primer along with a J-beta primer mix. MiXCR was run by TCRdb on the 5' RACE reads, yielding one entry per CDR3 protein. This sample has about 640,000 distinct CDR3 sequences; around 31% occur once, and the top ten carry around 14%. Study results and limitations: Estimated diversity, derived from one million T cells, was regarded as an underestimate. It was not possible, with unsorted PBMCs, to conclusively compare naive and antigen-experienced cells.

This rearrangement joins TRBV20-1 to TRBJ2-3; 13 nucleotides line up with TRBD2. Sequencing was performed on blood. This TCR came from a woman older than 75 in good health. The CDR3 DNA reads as TGCAGTGCCGCAGCTACTAGCGGGGGGGGCACAGATACGCAGTATTTT. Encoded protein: CSAAATSGGGTDTQYF.